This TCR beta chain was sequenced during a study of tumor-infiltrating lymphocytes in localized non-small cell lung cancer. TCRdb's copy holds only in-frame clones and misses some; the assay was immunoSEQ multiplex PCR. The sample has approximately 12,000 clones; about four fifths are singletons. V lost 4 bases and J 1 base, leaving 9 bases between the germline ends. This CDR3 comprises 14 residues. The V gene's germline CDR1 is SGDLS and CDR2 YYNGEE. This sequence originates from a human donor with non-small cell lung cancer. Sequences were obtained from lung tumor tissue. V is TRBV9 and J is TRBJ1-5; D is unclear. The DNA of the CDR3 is TGTGCCAGCAGCCCCCCGGGGAGCAATCAGCCCCAGCATTTT. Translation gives CASSPPGSNQPQHF.